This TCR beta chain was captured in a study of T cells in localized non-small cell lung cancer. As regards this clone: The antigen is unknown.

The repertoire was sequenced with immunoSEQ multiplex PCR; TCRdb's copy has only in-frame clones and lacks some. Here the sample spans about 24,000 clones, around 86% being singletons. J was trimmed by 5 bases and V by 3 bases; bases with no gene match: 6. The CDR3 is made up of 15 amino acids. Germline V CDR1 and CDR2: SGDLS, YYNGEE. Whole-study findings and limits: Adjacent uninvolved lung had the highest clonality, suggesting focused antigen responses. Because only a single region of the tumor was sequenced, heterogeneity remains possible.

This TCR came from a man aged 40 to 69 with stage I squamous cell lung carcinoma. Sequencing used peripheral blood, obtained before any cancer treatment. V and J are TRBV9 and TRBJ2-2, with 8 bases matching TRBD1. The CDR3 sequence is CASSERTGQTGELFF. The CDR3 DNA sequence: TGTGCCAGCAGCGAACGGACAGGGCAAACCGGGGAGCTGTTTTTT. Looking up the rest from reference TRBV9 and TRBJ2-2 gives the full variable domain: DSGVTQTPKHLITATGQRVTLRCSPRSGDLSVYWYQQSLDQGLQFLIQYYNGEERAKGNILERFSAQQFPDLHSELNLSSLELGDSALYFCASSERTGQTGELFFGEGSRLTVL.